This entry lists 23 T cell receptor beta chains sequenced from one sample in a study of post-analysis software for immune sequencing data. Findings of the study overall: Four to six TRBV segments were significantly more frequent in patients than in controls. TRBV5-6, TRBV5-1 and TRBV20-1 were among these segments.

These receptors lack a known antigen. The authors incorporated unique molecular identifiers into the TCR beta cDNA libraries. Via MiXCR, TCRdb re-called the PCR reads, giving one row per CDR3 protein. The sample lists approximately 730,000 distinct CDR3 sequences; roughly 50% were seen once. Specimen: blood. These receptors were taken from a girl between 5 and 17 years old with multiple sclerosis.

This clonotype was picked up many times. The CDR3 bases are TGTGCCAGCAGCTTAGCGTTTGGGGTGAACACTGAAGCTTTCTTT. This codes for CASSLAFGVNTEAFF. The rearrangement links TRBV7-2 to TRBJ1-1; D not certain. Trimming left V 0 bases short and J 0 bases short, with 8 bases between. Per germline, CDR1 SGHTA and CDR2 FQGNSA. The length of the CDR3 is 15 residues.

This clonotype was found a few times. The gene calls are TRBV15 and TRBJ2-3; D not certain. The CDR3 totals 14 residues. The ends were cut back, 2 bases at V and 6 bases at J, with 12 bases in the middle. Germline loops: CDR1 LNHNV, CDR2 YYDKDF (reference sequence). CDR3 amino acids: CATSRSYTPDTQYF. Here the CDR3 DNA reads TGTGCCACCAGCAGATCCTACACCCCGGATACGCAGTATTTT.

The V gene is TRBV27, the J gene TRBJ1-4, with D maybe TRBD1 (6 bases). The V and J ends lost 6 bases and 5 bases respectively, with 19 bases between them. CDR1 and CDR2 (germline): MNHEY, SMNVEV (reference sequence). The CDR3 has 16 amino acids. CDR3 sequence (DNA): TGTGCCAGCAGACCCCGATGGGGGCGGGAGAATGAAAAACTGTTTTTT. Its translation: CASRPRWGRENEKLFF.

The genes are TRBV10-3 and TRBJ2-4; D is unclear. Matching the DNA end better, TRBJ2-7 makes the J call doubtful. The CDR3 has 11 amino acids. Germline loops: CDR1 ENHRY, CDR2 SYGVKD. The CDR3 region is CATTDTYEQYF. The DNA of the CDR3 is TGTGCCACTACAGACACCTACGAGCAGTACTTC.

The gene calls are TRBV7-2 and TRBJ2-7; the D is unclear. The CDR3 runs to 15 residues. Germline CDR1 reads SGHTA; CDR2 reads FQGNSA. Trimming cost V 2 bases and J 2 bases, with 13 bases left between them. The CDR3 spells CASSLTSSDTYEQYF. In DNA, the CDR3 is TGTGCCAGCAGCTTAACATCCAGTGACACCTACGAGCAGTACTTC.

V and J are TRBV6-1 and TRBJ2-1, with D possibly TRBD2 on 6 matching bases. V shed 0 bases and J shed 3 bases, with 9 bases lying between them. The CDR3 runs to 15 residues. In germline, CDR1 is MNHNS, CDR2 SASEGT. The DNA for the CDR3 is TGTGCCAGCAGTGAAGCTAGCGGAGGCTACAATGAGCAGTTCTTC. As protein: CASSEASGGYNEQFF.

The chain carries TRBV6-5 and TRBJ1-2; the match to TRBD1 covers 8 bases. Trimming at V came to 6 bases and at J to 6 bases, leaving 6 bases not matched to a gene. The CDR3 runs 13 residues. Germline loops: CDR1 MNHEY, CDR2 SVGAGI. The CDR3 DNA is TGTGCCAGCAGGGACCGACAGGGGAATGGCTACACCTTC. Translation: CASRDRQGNGYTF.

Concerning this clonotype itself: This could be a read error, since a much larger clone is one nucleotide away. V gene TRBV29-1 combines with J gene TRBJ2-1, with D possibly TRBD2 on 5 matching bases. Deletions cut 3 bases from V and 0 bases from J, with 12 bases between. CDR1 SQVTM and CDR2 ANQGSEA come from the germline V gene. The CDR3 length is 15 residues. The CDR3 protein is CSVEARDSSYNEQFF. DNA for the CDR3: TGCAGCGTTGAGGCCCGGGATAGCTCCTACAATGAGCAGTTCTTC.

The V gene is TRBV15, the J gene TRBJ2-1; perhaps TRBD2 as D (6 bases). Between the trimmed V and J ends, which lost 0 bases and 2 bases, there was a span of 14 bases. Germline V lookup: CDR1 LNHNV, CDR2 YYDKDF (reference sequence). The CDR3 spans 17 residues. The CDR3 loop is CATSRDWSGGTYNEQFF. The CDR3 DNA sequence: TGTGCCACCAGCAGAGATTGGTCAGGCGGGACCTACAATGAGCAGTTCTTC.

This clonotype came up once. Here the CDR3 DNA reads TGTGCCAGCAGTTTTCAACTAGCGGGACCGGGGGCTGAGCAGTACTTC. Translation gives CASSFQLAGPGAEQYF. J is TRBJ2-7 and V is TRBV12-3 or TRBV12-4; 10 bases agree with TRBD2. V shed 3 bases and J 7 bases; nucleotides not matched to a gene: 12. The CDR3 is made up of 16 amino acids.

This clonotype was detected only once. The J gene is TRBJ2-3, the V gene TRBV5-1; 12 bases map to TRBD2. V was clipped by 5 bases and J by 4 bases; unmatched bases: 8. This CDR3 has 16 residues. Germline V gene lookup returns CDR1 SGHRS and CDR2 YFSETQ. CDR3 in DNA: TGCGCCAGCAGTTTCCCTAGCGGGAGGGACGCAGATACGCAGTATTTT. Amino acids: CASSFPSGRDADTQYF.

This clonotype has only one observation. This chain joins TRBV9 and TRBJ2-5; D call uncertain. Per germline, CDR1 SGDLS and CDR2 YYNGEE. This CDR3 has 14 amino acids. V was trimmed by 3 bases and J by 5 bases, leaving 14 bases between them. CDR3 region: CASSDSPLLETQYF. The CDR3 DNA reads TGTGCCAGCAGCGATTCACCCCTACTGGAGACCCAGTACTTC.

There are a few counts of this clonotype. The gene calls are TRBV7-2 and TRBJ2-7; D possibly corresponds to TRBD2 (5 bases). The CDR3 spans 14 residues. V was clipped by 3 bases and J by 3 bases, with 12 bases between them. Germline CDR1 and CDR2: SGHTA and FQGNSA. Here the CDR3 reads CASSLDGGLYEQYF. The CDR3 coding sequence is TGTGCCAGCAGCTTGGACGGAGGACTCTACGAGCAGTACTTC.

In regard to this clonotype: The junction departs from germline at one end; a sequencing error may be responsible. CDR3 sequence: CASGVLNEQFF. Here the CDR3 DNA reads TGTGCCAGCGGCGTTTTAAATGAGCAGTTCTTC. The V call is TRBV9, the J call TRBJ2-1; D gene ambiguous. This CDR3 contains 11 residues. Per germline, CDR1 SGDLS and CDR2 YYNGEE.

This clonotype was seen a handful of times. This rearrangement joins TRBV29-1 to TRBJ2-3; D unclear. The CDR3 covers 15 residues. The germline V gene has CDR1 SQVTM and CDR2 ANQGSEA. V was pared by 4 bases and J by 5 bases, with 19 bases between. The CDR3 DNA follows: TGCAGCGTTGGGGTCTTAACCACCCATGGAGATACGCAGTATTTT. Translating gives CSVGVLTTHGDTQYF.

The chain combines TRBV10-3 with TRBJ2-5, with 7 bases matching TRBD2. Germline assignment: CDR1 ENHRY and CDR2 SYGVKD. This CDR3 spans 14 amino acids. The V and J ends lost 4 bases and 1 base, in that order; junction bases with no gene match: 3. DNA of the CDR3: TGTGCCATCAGTGTGGGCGGGAGCCAAGAGACCCAGTACTTC. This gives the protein CAISVGGSQETQYF.

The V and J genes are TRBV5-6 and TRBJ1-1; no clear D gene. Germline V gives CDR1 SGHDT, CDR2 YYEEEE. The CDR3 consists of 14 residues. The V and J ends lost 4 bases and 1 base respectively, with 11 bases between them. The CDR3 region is CASSPRPWNTEAFF. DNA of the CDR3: TGTGCCAGCAGCCCGAGGCCTTGGAACACTGAAGCTTTCTTT.

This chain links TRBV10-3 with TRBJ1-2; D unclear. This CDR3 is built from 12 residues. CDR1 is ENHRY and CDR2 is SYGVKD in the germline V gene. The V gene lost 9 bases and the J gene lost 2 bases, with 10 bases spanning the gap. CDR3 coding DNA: TGTGCCATTATGGCGGGGAACTATGGCTACACCTTC. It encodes CAIMAGNYGYTF.

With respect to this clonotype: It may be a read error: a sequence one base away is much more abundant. CDR3 loop: CATSRDWEETQYF. CDR3 sequence (DNA): TGTGCCACCAGCAGAGATTGGGAAGAGACCCAGTACTTC. V is TRBV15 and J is TRBJ2-5; D unresolved. Trimming stripped 0 bases from V and 3 bases from J, with 5 bases between. CDR3 length: 13 residues. In germline, CDR1 is LNHNV, CDR2 YYDKDF (reference sequence).

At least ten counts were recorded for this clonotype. The DNA for the CDR3 is TGCAGTGCTAGCATAGACTCCGGGACAGTAGAGACCCAGTACTTC. It encodes CSASIDSGTVETQYF. The chain carries TRBV20-1 and TRBJ2-5; 7 bases agree with TRBD1. The CDR3 contains 15 residues. With 3 bases clipped from V and 4 bases from J, the junction kept 11 bases outside the gene matches. Looked up from germline, CDR1 is DFQATT and CDR2 is SNEGSKA (reference sequence).

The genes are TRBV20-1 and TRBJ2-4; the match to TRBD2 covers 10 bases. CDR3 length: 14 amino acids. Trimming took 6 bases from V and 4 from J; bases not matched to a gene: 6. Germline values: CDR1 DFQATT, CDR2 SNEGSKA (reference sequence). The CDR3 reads CSASKLAGKNIQYF. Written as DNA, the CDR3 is TGCAGTGCGTCAAAACTAGCGGGAAAAAACATTCAGTACTTC.

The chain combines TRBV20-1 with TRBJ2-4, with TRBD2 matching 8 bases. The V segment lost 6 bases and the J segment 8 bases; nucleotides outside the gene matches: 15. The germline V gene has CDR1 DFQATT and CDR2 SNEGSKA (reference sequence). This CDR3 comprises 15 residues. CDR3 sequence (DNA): TGCAGTGCCCCGCTGGGAGCGGGAGAGGGAGACATTCAGTACTTC. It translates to CSAPLGAGEGDIQYF.

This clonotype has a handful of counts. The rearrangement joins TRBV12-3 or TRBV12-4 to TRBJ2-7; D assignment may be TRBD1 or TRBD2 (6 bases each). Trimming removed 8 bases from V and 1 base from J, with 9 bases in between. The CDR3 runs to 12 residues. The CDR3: CASGGLSYEQYF. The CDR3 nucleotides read TGTGCCAGCGGGGGGCTATCCTACGAGCAGTACTTC.